The 13 T cell receptor beta chains listed next were all sequenced from one sample in a study of spatial heterogeneity in lung cancer. Study-wide results and caveats: It was found that expanded intratumoral alpha and beta TCR counts tracked tumor mutation counts.

Their antigens are not known. The time point is: sample taken at primary tumor resection. TCRdb fed the 5' RACE reads into MiXCR, producing one record per CDR3 protein. The profile shows roughly 8,000 distinct CDR3 sequences, more than 6.5% of them singletons. The sequencing here drew on lung tumor tissue, taken at surgery. The receptors were sampled from a female donor with early-stage non-small cell lung cancer.

This clonotype was seen many times. This beta chain represents an off-target read in a library built for alpha chains; its size is of limited meaning. The chain links TRBV20-1 to TRBJ2-5; D is unclear. Trimming removed 2 bases at V and 5 bases at J, with 18 bases between. This CDR3 comprises 15 residues. Germline CDR1 DFQATT, CDR2 SNEGSKA (reference sequence). CDR3 sequence: CSARLPARGHETQYF. The CDR3 coding sequence is TGCAGTGCTAGACTCCCCGCCCGTGGCCACGAGACCCAGTACTTC.

This clonotype was seen many times. In a library made to pick up alpha chains, this beta chain is a stray read with a size that means little. This chain joins TRBV7-8 and TRBJ1-3; 8 nucleotides match TRBD1. CDR3 size: 19 residues. Germline CDR1 and CDR2: SGHVS and FQNEAQ. The V gene end was trimmed by 1 base and the J gene end by 0 bases; junction bases not matched to a gene: 11. CDR3 loop: CASSLVWLRQGSSGNTIYF. The CDR3 DNA reads TGTGCCAGCAGCTTAGTGTGGCTAAGACAGGGGAGCTCTGGAAACACCATATATTTT.

This clonotype showed up many times. With the library built for alpha chains, this beta chain is off target and its frequency is not meaningful. V and J are TRBV23-1 and TRBJ2-2, with TRBD1 identical over 8 bases. TRBV23-1 is known as an ORF, though its function is uncertain. After removal of 0 bases from V and 6 bases from J, the junction contained 15 bases not matched to a gene. The CDR3 spans 19 residues. The CDR3, as DNA: TGCGCCAGCAGTCAATCCCGGATGGGTCAGGGGGCTCTCGCCGGGGAGCTGTTTTTT. As protein: CASSQSRMGQGALAGELFF.

This clonotype was recorded many times. This beta chain is an off-target read within a library intended for alpha chains, so its frequency means little. The chain employs TRBV5-4 and TRBJ2-7; 11 bases are a match to TRBD2. V lost 0 bases, J lost 6 bases, and 14 bases stayed unmatched. This CDR3 has 18 residues. Per germline, CDR1 SGHNT and CDR2 YYREEE (reference sequence). The CDR3 protein is CASSLGGFGLAGGPEQYF. CDR3 in DNA: TGTGCCAGCAGCTTGGGGGGCTTCGGTTTAGCGGGAGGGCCCGAGCAGTACTTC. Full variable domain (rest looked up from reference TRBV5-4 and TRBJ2-7): ETGVTQSPTHLIKTRGQQVTLRCSSQSGHNTVSWYQQALGQGPQFIFQYYREEENGRGNFPPRFSGLQFPNYSSELNVNALELDDSALYLCASSLGGFGLAGGPEQYFGPGTRLTVT.

This clonotype is classed as medium-sized. The library was built for alpha chains, so this beta chain is an off-target read and its size means little. V and J are TRBV29-1 and TRBJ2-2, with D uncertain. Trimming stripped 5 bases from V and 0 bases from J, with 10 bases between. The length of the CDR3 is 14 residues. Germline lookup yields CDR1 SQVTM and CDR2 ANQGSEA. CDR3 nucleotide sequence: TGCAGCGTTTTAAGATCCGCGAACACCGGGGAGCTGTTTTTT. This encodes CSVLRSANTGELFF.

This clonotype is medium-sized. This beta chain came through as a stray read in a library set up for alpha chains, and its size says little. V and J are TRBV7-9 and TRBJ1-1; weak D call: TRBD1 (6 bases). This CDR3 has 13 amino acids. V lost 5 bases and J 3 bases, leaving 10 bases between the germline ends. CDR1 and CDR2 (germline): SEHNR, FQNEAQ (reference sequence). CDR3 protein: CASSHRDDTEAFF. CDR3 in DNA: TGTGCCAGCAGCCACAGGGACGACACTGAAGCTTTCTTT.

At least ten counts were recorded for this clonotype. The library was built for alpha chains, so this beta chain is an off-target read and its size means little. The chain employs TRBV5-6 and TRBJ2-3; 8 nucleotides line up with TRBD1. CDR3 length: 15 residues. V was pared by 4 bases and J by 1 base, with 5 bases of the junction left unmatched. Looked up from germline, CDR1 is SGHDT and CDR2 is YYEEEE. The CDR3 spells CASSHGQGRTDTQYF. CDR3 bases: TGTGCCAGCAGCCATGGACAGGGCCGCACAGATACGCAGTATTTT.

This clonotype was recorded at least ten times. Because this beta chain is a stray read in a library intended to capture alpha chains, its abundance should not be given much weight. The chain combines TRBV27 with TRBJ2-3, with 8 bases aligning to TRBD1. V lost 2 bases, J lost 6 bases, and 10 bases stayed unmatched. This CDR3 is 16 amino acids long. Germline assignment: CDR1 MNHEY and CDR2 SMNVEV (reference sequence). CDR3: CASSLDGAGGVDTQYF. CDR3 sequence (DNA): TGTGCCAGCAGTTTAGATGGGGCAGGGGGCGTTGATACGCAGTATTTT.

This clonotype rates as medium-sized. In a library made to pick up alpha chains, this beta chain is a stray read with a size that means little. The J gene is TRBJ1-1, the V gene TRBV5-1; TRBD1 agrees at 8 bases. Germline V CDR1 and CDR2: SGHRS, YFSETQ. The CDR3 runs 15 residues. The trim removed 0 bases at V and 4 bases at J, leaving 5 bases unmatched. The CDR3: CASSLAGGAGTEAFF. The DNA of the CDR3 is TGCGCCAGCAGCTTGGCAGGGGGCGCGGGCACTGAAGCTTTCTTT.

In regard to this clonotype: The library was prepared for alpha chains; this beta chain is a stray read, so its frequency means little. V and J are TRBV20-1 and TRBJ1-1, with D tentatively TRBD1 (6 bases). The V end was cut by 8 bases, the J end by 1 base, with 11 bases between. The germline V gene encodes CDR1 DFQATT and CDR2 SNEGSKA (reference sequence). The CDR3 is 12 amino acids. Written as DNA, the CDR3 is TGCAGTCCGGGACAATCGAACACTGAAGCTTTCTTT. The encoded protein is CSPGQSNTEAFF.

In this sample, this clonotype turned up many times. This beta chain represents an off-target read in a library built for alpha chains; its size is of limited meaning. The chain recombines TRBV7-2 with TRBJ2-7; D not certain. CDR1 and CDR2 (germline): SGHTA, FQGNSA. Deletions cut 2 bases from V and 0 bases from J, with 11 bases between. CDR3 length: 15 amino acids. The CDR3 spells CASSLSGGSSYEQYF. The CDR3 DNA sequence: TGTGCCAGCAGCTTATCAGGCGGTAGCTCCTACGAGCAGTACTTC.

This clonotype is categorized as medium-sized (0.01 to 0.1%). Little can be read into the size of this beta chain, an off-target read in a library designed for alpha chains. The chain links TRBV5-5 to TRBJ2-3, with D tentatively TRBD1 (5 bases). Germline V gene lookup returns CDR1 SGHKS and CDR2 YYEKEE (reference sequence). The CDR3 runs 14 residues. Between the trimmed V and J ends, which lost 4 bases and 10 bases, there was a span of 19 bases. The CDR3 loop is CASSGHGARVSQYF. The CDR3 coding sequence is TGTGCCAGCAGCGGACATGGGGCCCGGGTTTCGCAGTATTTT.

This clonotype has a count of ten or more. As an off-target read in a library built for alpha chains, this beta chain has a frequency of little significance. This chain uses TRBV7-6 with TRBJ2-2, with 7 bases matching TRBD2. After removal of 0 bases from V and 5 bases from J, the junction contained 3 bases not matched to a gene. Germline lookup yields CDR1 SGHVS and CDR2 FNYEAQ. The CDR3 spans 15 residues. The CDR3 reads CASSLAGGRTGELFF. For the CDR3, the DNA is TGTGCCAGCAGCTTAGCGGGAGGGCGAACCGGGGAGCTGTTTTTT.